The next 27 T cell receptor beta chains were all read from a single sample in a study of blood T cell repertoires in COVID-19. Produced via immunoSEQ multiplex PCR; TCRdb's table is partial and in-frame only. The sample has over 250,000 clones; over 75% are singletons. The sequenced sample consisted of peripheral blood. The receptor source for this set is a woman in her 70s with COVID-19, enrolled during active disease.

The chain recombines TRBV20-1 with TRBJ2-1, with 12 positions matching TRBD2. This CDR3 is built from 17 residues. Per the germline V gene, CDR1 is DFQATT and CDR2 is SNEGSKA (reference sequence). The V segment lost 3 bases and the J segment 2 bases; nucleotides outside the gene matches: 8. CDR3 sequence reads: CSASIPTSGRPYNEQFF. CDR3 in DNA: TGCAGTGCTAGTATCCCGACTAGCGGGAGACCCTACAATGAGCAGTTCTTC.

This clone appeared once. The chain uses TRBV20-1 and TRBJ2-3, with no clear D. V lost 3 bases and J 5 bases, leaving 3 bases between the germline ends. The CDR3 runs to 10 residues. The germline CDR1 and CDR2 sequences are DFQATT and SNEGSKA (reference sequence). For the CDR3, the DNA is TGCAGTGCTAGTCTAGATACGCAGTATTTT. It encodes CSASLDTQYF.

The chain employs TRBV24-1 and TRBJ1-5; the match to TRBD1 covers 7 bases. The CDR3 runs to 14 residues. The J segment lost 6 bases and the V segment lost 5 bases, leaving 6 bases of the junction unmatched. CDR1 KGHDR and CDR2 SFDVKD come from the germline V gene. The CDR3 nucleotides read TGTGCCACCAGTGGTACAGGGGCATTTCAGCCCCAGCATTTT. This translates into CATSGTGAFQPQHF.

The genes are TRBV7-2 and TRBJ1-2; TRBD1 aligns across 9 bases. The length of the CDR3 is 17 residues. Trimming took 6 bases from V and 1 from J; bases not matched to a gene: 12. From germline, CDR1 is SGHTA and CDR2 FQGNSA. The CDR3 coding sequence is TGTGCCAGCAGTCCTACCGGGGGACAGGGTGGTAACTATGGCTACACCTTC. Translating gives CASSPTGGQGGNYGYTF.

The chain combines TRBV12-3 or TRBV12-4 with TRBJ1-5; D might be TRBD1 (5 bases). Trimming took 1 base from V and 5 from J, leaving 6 bases between them. The CDR3 sequence is 13 residues long. The CDR3 here is CASSLGGDQPQHF. The CDR3 bases are TGTGCCAGCAGTTTAGGGGGGGATCAGCCCCAGCATTTT.

The genes are TRBV6-6 and TRBJ2-1; D is undetermined. This CDR3 is built from 12 residues. V gave up 5 bases and J gave up 4 bases, with 6 bases separating them. Germline lookup yields CDR1 MNHNY and CDR2 SVGAGI (reference sequence). The CDR3 DNA follows: TGTGCCAGCAGTGAGGTTTACAATGAGCAGTTCTTC. Translated: CASSEVYNEQFF.

The chain recombines TRBV10-3 with TRBJ2-3; 9 bases line up with TRBD1. The CDR3 has 16 amino acids. Germline V gives CDR1 ENHRY, CDR2 SYGVKD. V dropped 6 bases and J dropped 0; count of bases not matched to a gene: 7. The chain's CDR3 is CAISPGQGLSTDTQYF. CDR3 sequence (DNA): TGTGCCATCAGCCCCGGACAGGGGCTTAGCACAGATACGCAGTATTTT.

The genes are TRBV28 and TRBJ1-5; D is undetermined. V was trimmed by 2 bases and J by 0 bases, leaving 11 bases between them. The length of the CDR3 is 16 residues. CDR1 is MDHEN, CDR2 SYDVKM, per germline. CDR3 coding DNA: TGTGCCAGCAGTTTAGCCTGGCCGAATAGCAATCAGCCCCAGCATTTT. The encoded protein is CASSLAWPNSNQPQHF.

V gene TRBV7-2 combines with J gene TRBJ2-4, with unresolved D. Germline V gene lookup returns CDR1 SGHTA and CDR2 FQGNSA. The V gene lost 2 bases and the J gene lost 1 base, with 3 bases spanning the gap. This CDR3 region has 13 residues. Here the CDR3 DNA reads TGTGCCAGCAGCTTACTGGCCAAAAACATTCAGTACTTC. Residues: CASSLLAKNIQYF.

As DNA, the CDR3 is TGTGCCAGCAGTTTGGGCCCTGCGGGAGGCAAAAACATTCAGTACTTC. It encodes CASSLGPAGGKNIQYF. The gene calls are TRBV28 and TRBJ2-4; 8 nucleotides line up with TRBD2. V lost 3 bases to trimming and J lost 3 bases; unmatched junction nucleotides: 7. The germline V gene has CDR1 MDHEN and CDR2 SYDVKM. The CDR3 sequence is 16 residues long. Full variable domain (outside the CDR3, taken from reference TRBV28 and TRBJ2-4): DVKVTQSSRYLVKRTGEKVFLECVQDMDHENMFWYRQDPGLGLRLIYFSYDVKMKEKGDIPEGYSVSREKKERFSLILESASTNQTSMYLCASSLGPAGGKNIQYFGAGTRLSVL.

The V call is TRBV9, the J call TRBJ2-1; 8 bases align to TRBD2. CDR3 length equals 16 residues. V lost 2 bases, J lost 5 bases, and 9 bases stayed unmatched. Germline lookup yields CDR1 SGDLS and CDR2 YYNGEE. The CDR3, as DNA: TGTGCCAGCAGCGTCCGCAGCGGGAGCCCCCACAATGAGCAGTTCTTC. Amino acid sequence: CASSVRSGSPHNEQFF.

The chain is built from TRBV11-2 and TRBJ2-3; 13 bases line up with TRBD2. V lost 0 bases to trimming and J lost 6 bases; unmatched junction nucleotides: 3. CDR3 length: 16 amino acids. Germline V CDR1 and CDR2: SGHAT, FQNNGV. The CDR3 DNA sequence: TGTGCCAGCAGCTTAGAGGGACTAGCGGGATCTGATACGCAGTATTTT. Protein product: CASSLEGLAGSDTQYF.

The rearrangement uses TRBV6-2 or TRBV6-3 and TRBJ1-1, with 7 bases aligning to TRBD1. Germline CDR1 MNHEY, CDR2 SVGEGT. CDR3 length: 13 residues. J gave up 4 bases and V 4 bases, and 3 bases lay outside the gene matches. CDR3 region: CASSLQGTTEAFF. CDR3 sequence (DNA): TGTGCCAGCAGTTTACAGGGGACCACTGAAGCTTTCTTT.

The rearrangement joins TRBV18 to TRBJ2-1; 8 bases are shared with TRBD1. Germline CDR1 reads KGHSH; CDR2 reads LQKENI. The junction had 12 bases not matched to a gene; V was cut back by 7 bases and J by 4 bases. The CDR3 is made up of 16 amino acids. The chain's CDR3 is CASLRTGKASYNEQFF. The DNA for the CDR3 is TGTGCCAGCTTAAGGACAGGGAAGGCTTCTTACAATGAGCAGTTCTTC.

This clone came up a few times. The V call is TRBV15, the J call TRBJ2-3, with 8 bases that match TRBD1. CDR1 is LNHNV and CDR2 is YYDKDF in the germline V gene (reference sequence). The length of the CDR3 is 15 residues. The junction had 3 bases not matched to a gene; V was cut back by 1 base and J by 3 bases. Here the CDR3 reads CATSRGRGRTDTQYF. Written as DNA, the CDR3 is TGTGCCACCAGCAGAGGCAGGGGGCGAACAGATACGCAGTATTTT.

As DNA, the CDR3 is TGTGTTGGGAGCGGGACCCCCAATGAGCAGTTCTTC. It translates to CVGSGTPNEQFF. The chain carries TRBV6-8 and TRBJ2-1, with 7 bases that match TRBD2. The CDR3 covers 12 residues. Per germline, CDR1 MNHGY and CDR2 SAAAGT.

This chain connects TRBV28 to TRBJ1-2; 7 bases line up with TRBD1. The CDR3 has 14 amino acids. Unmatched junction bases numbered 5, after V lost 6 bases and J lost 1 base. The germline CDR1 and CDR2 sequences are MDHEN and SYDVKM. This CDR3 is CASRGQSINYGYTF. CDR3 bases: TGTGCCAGCAGGGGACAGTCTATTAACTATGGCTACACCTTC.

The count of this clone is one. This sequence joins TRBV10-3 and TRBJ1-2; D is ambiguous. Trimming took 2 bases from V and 3 from J, leaving 7 bases between them. Germline CDR1 ENHRY, CDR2 SYGVKD. The CDR3 length is 13 residues. The CDR3 region has the DNA TGTGCCATCAGTGAGGCGGAATACTATGGCTACACCTTC. Translating it yields CAISEAEYYGYTF.

This clone has a single count. The V and J genes are TRBV10-1 and TRBJ2-2, with D possibly matching TRBD2 (5 bases). This CDR3 has 17 amino acids. V lost 3 bases and J lost 4, with 18 bases in between. Germline lookup yields CDR1 WNHNN and CDR2 SYGVQD (reference sequence). The CDR3 is CASSDRWERWRTGELFF. In DNA, the CDR3 is TGCGCCAGCAGTGATAGATGGGAGCGGTGGCGCACCGGGGAGCTGTTTTTT.

The chain is built from TRBV6-5 and TRBJ2-1, with TRBD2 matching 10 bases. Germline CDR1 is MNHEY and CDR2 is SVGAGI. This CDR3 has 13 amino acids. The ends lost 10 bases at V and 3 bases at J; junction bases unmatched: 3. CDR3 sequence reads: CATKREGYNEQFF. The CDR3 DNA is TGTGCCACCAAGCGGGAGGGCTACAATGAGCAGTTCTTC.

The chain carries TRBV6-2 or TRBV6-3 and TRBJ2-1; 9 bases line up with TRBD2. CDR3 length equals 15 residues. From germline, CDR1 is MNHEY and CDR2 SVGEGT. V lost 6 bases to trimming and J lost 6 bases; unmatched junction nucleotides: 9. CDR3 in amino acids: CASSESGRMSNEQFF. The DNA of the CDR3 is TGTGCCAGCAGCGAGAGCGGGAGGATGAGCAATGAGCAGTTCTTC.

The V gene is TRBV19, the J gene TRBJ1-5; D is unresolved. Trimming took 5 bases from V and 0 from J, leaving 11 bases between them. The CDR3 sequence is 15 residues long. From germline, CDR1 is LNHDA and CDR2 SQIVND (reference sequence). The CDR3 nucleotides are TGTGCCAGTAGTCCCCAGGCTTATAGCAATCAGCCCCAGCATTTT. Protein: CASSPQAYSNQPQHF.

This clone was detected only once. V is TRBV6-1 and J is TRBJ1-4; 7 bases align to TRBD1. CDR3 length: 13 residues. CDR1 is MNHNS, CDR2 SASEGT, per germline. Unmatched junction bases numbered 5, after V lost 1 base and J lost 12 bases. The CDR3 region has the DNA TGTGCCAGCAGTGAAGGTACAGGGGTCGAACTGTTTTTT. Its translation is CASSEGTGVELFF.

This clone was found a few times. This chain connects TRBV19 to TRBJ1-1; D is ambiguous. Germline V gene lookup returns CDR1 LNHDA and CDR2 SQIVND (reference sequence). V was shortened by 0 bases and J by 6 bases, with 11 bases between the two germline ends. The CDR3 spans 14 residues. The CDR3, as DNA: TGTGCCAGTAGTATAGATCAGACGAGGGCTGAAGCTTTCTTT. Translation: CASSIDQTRAEAFF.

This clone was counted only a few times. The chain combines TRBV27 with TRBJ2-1; 11 positions match TRBD2. The CDR3 spans 14 residues. CDR1 MNHEY and CDR2 SMNVEV come from the germline V gene (reference sequence). V shed 6 bases and J 8 bases; nucleotides not matched to a gene: 6. For the CDR3, the DNA is TGTGCCAGCAGAACGGGACTAGCGGCGCATGAGCAGTTCTTC. Its translation is CASRTGLAAHEQFF.

The gene calls are TRBV5-1 and TRBJ2-2; 9 nucleotides align to TRBD1. This CDR3 has 19 residues. The trim removed 4 bases at V and 4 bases at J, leaving 17 bases unmatched. Germline CDR1 is SGHRS and CDR2 is YFSETQ. Here the CDR3 reads CASSTWGQGRMSGTGELFF. The CDR3 DNA is TGCGCCAGCAGCACGTGGGGACAGGGAAGGATGTCAGGCACCGGGGAGCTGTTTTTT.

The rearrangement links TRBV10-3 to TRBJ1-2; D call uncertain. Germline CDR1 is ENHRY and CDR2 is SYGVKD. Trimming stripped 4 bases from V and 5 bases from J, with 14 bases between. The CDR3 is made up of 14 amino acids. Written as DNA, the CDR3 is TGTGCCATCAGTGCCTCGTCCGAGCTTTATGGCTACACCTTC. Its protein is CAISASSELYGYTF.